These T cell receptor beta chains were read from a single sample in a study of blood T cell repertoires in COVID-19. The table came from immunoSEQ multiplex PCR; TCRdb's copy has only in-frame clones and leaves some out. The sample contains approximately 90,000 clones, about 74% of which appear only once. The material sequenced was peripheral blood. Every receptor here comes from a human donor in a cohort sampled during active COVID-19. CDR3s include the opening cysteine and the closing phenylalanine or tryptophan. D genes are given only for firm matches. Clone size, where shown, is once, few, many, or a class for clones that have expanded.

v_call	clone_size	d_call	j_call	cdr3_aa	cdr3_nt
TRBV5-5	.	TRBD1	TRBJ1-3	CASSVYDRAGNTIYF	TGTGCCAGCAGCGTCTATGACAGGGCTGGAAACACCATATATTTT
TRBV5-1	.	TRBD2	TRBJ2-2	CASSLRLAGTTGELFF	TGCGCCAGCAGCTTGCGACTAGCGGGTACAACCGGGGAGCTGTTTTTT
TRBV24-1	.	TRBD2	TRBJ2-3	CATSDRGGAGDTQYF	TGTGCCACCAGTGACCGGGGGGGAGCGGGCGATACGCAGTATTTT
TRBV2	.	TRBD2	TRBJ2-1	CASSGDLAGGGEQFF	TGTGCCAGCAGTGGGGACCTAGCGGGAGGAGGTGAGCAGTTCTTC
TRBV5-4	.	TRBD2	TRBJ2-7	CASSLAPGGNYEQYF	TGTGCCAGCAGCTTGGCTCCGGGAGGGAACTACGAGCAGTACTTC
TRBV7-8	.	.	TRBJ1-2	CASSPQQSGGYTF	TGTGCCAGCAGCCCGCAGCAATCGGGTGGCTACACCTTC
TRBV15	.	TRBD1	TRBJ2-5	CATSRQGAGETQYF	TGTGCCACCAGCAGACAGGGGGCGGGAGAGACCCAGTACTTC
TRBV9	few	.	TRBJ1-6	CASTQGTYNSPLHF	TGTGCCAGCACGCAGGGTACCTATAATTCACCCCTCCACTTT
TRBV12-3/TRBV12-4	.	.	TRBJ2-7	CASSYSGSYEQYF	TGTGCCAGCAGTTATAGCGGATCCTACGAGCAGTACTTC
TRBV11-2	.	.	TRBJ2-1	CASSLGPHDEQFF	TGTGCCAGCAGCTTAGGCCCACACGATGAGCAGTTCTTC
TRBV7-3	few	.	TRBJ2-2	CASSDRTRNTGELFF	TGTGCCAGCAGCGACAGGACTAGAAACACCGGGGAGCTGTTTTTT